These 10 T cell receptor beta chains share one sample of origin, sequenced in a study of cytomegalovirus exposure and HLA in healthy donors (dated by TCRdb to about 2017). Library method: the immunoSEQ multiplex PCR assay. A mixture of 60 forward primers for TCR Vbeta segments and 13 reverse primers for TCR Jbeta segments was used in the multiplex PCR. Here the immuneACCESS table is served through TCRdb, limited to in-frame sequences with V and J called. Missing clones are a known gap in these copies; in checked studies unresolved V genes cover under half, and the rest lacks a known reason. Recorded for this sample are about 140,000 clones; around four fifths of them occurred a single time. The ten most abundant clones make up more than 1.5% of the sample. The source material was PBMCs. The receptors stem from a man in his forties in good health and CMV-seronegative.

The chain combines TRBV7-2 with TRBJ2-5, with 10 bases that match TRBD2. Germline CDR1 SGHTA, CDR2 FQGNSA. Trimming removed 3 bases from V and 5 bases from J; junction bases left unmatched: 9. The CDR3 has 16 residues. CDR3 in DNA: TGTGCCAGCAGCTTCGTTTCTAGCGGGAGTGGGGAGACCCAGTACTTC. Protein sequence: CASSFVSSGSGETQYF. Supplemented by reference TRBV7-2 and TRBJ2-5, the full variable domain reads GAGVSQSPSNKVTEKGKDVELRCDPISGHTALYWYRQSLGQGLEFLIYFQGNSAPDKSGLPSDRFSAERTGGSVSTLTIQRTQQEDSAVYLCASSFVSSGSGETQYFGPGTRLLVL.

This chain links TRBV5-1 with TRBJ2-6; the match to TRBD2 covers 9 bases. This CDR3 is built from 17 residues. Germline V gene lookup returns CDR1 SGHRS and CDR2 YFSETQ. J gave up 3 bases and V 1 base, and 5 bases lay outside the gene matches. The CDR3 nucleotides read TGCGCCAGCAGCTTGCTGTTAGCGGGAGTTGGGGCCAACGTCCTGACTTTC. This gives the protein CASSLLLAGVGANVLTF.

The CDR3 loop reads CASSLTGDYGYTF. Here the CDR3 DNA reads TGTGCCAGCAGTCTGACAGGGGACTATGGCTACACCTTC. The chain combines TRBV27 with TRBJ1-2; 8 positions agree with TRBD1. This CDR3 region has 13 residues. Germline CDR1 reads MNHEY; CDR2 reads SMNVEV (reference sequence). J gave up 3 bases and V 5 bases, and 2 bases lay outside the gene matches.

This clone came up a few times. The CDR3 nucleotides are TGTGCCAGCAGCTCTCCGGGACAGGGGGCAAACGAGCAGTACTTC. Its protein product is CASSSPGQGANEQYF. The chain couples TRBV27 to TRBJ2-7; TRBD1 matches 12 bases. The germline V gene encodes CDR1 MNHEY and CDR2 SMNVEV (reference sequence). V lost 6 bases to trimming and J lost 5 bases; unmatched junction nucleotides: 8. The CDR3 totals 15 residues.

This clone was seen only a few times. The chain links TRBV29-1 to TRBJ2-1; possible D gene TRBD2, 5 bases. CDR1 is SQVTM, CDR2 ANQGSEA, per germline. This CDR3 contains 14 residues. The V end lost 3 bases, the J end lost 6 bases, and 15 bases lay between the germline ends. DNA for the CDR3: TGCAGCGTTGAGAAGGACTGGCTGGGCAATGAGCAGTTCTTC. Amino acid sequence: CSVEKDWLGNEQFF.

V gene TRBV11-3 combines with J gene TRBJ2-7; possible D gene TRBD2, 5 bases. This CDR3 comprises 13 residues. The V gene lost 5 bases and the J gene lost 2 bases, with 10 bases spanning the gap. Per germline, CDR1 SGHNT and CDR2 YENEEA. CDR3 residues: CASSIPGTYEQYF. In DNA, the CDR3 is TGTGCCAGCAGCATCCCCGGGACCTACGAGCAGTACTTC.

The rearrangement uses TRBV5-6 and TRBJ2-3; D is ambiguous. CDR1 is SGHDT and CDR2 is YYEEEE in the germline V gene. V was pared by 3 bases and J by 3 bases, with 5 bases between. The CDR3 has 12 amino acids. CDR3 bases: TGTGCCAGCAGCTCCTCGACAGATACGCAGTATTTT. Amino acid sequence: CASSSSTDTQYF.

This rearrangement joins TRBV5-1 to TRBJ2-1; TRBD1 matches 10 bases. CDR1 is SGHRS, CDR2 YFSETQ, per germline. This CDR3 spans 16 amino acids. V lost 1 base to trimming and J lost 4 bases; unmatched junction nucleotides: 5. The CDR3 here is CASSLNPGQGYNEQFF. DNA of the CDR3: TGCGCCAGCAGCTTGAATCCGGGACAGGGGTACAATGAGCAGTTCTTC. Filled out from reference TRBV5-1 and TRBJ2-1, the complete variable domain reads KAGVTQTPRYLIKTRGQQVTLSCSPISGHRSVSWYQQTPGQGLQFLFEYFSETQRNKGNFPGRFSGRQFSNSRSEMNVSTLELGDSALYLCASSLNPGQGYNEQFFGPGTRLTVL.

V gene TRBV10-3 combines with J gene TRBJ2-7, with TRBD1 identical over 8 bases. Unmatched junction bases numbered 8, after V lost 5 bases and J lost 5 bases. The CDR3 covers 14 residues. Looked up from germline, CDR1 is ENHRY and CDR2 is SYGVKD. CDR3 DNA: TGTGCCATCAGTTCTCGCTCGACAGGGGACGAGCAGTACTTC. Translated, it gives CAISSRSTGDEQYF.

The chain links TRBV5-1 to TRBJ1-6; D not resolved. Germline V gene sequence: CDR1 SGHRS, CDR2 YFSETQ. V was clipped by 2 bases and J by 10 bases, with 22 bases between them. CDR3 length: 17 amino acids. The CDR3 here is CASSFEEGRFGGSPLHF. Written as DNA, the CDR3 is TGCGCCAGCAGCTTTGAGGAGGGCCGTTTCGGAGGATCACCCCTCCACTTT.